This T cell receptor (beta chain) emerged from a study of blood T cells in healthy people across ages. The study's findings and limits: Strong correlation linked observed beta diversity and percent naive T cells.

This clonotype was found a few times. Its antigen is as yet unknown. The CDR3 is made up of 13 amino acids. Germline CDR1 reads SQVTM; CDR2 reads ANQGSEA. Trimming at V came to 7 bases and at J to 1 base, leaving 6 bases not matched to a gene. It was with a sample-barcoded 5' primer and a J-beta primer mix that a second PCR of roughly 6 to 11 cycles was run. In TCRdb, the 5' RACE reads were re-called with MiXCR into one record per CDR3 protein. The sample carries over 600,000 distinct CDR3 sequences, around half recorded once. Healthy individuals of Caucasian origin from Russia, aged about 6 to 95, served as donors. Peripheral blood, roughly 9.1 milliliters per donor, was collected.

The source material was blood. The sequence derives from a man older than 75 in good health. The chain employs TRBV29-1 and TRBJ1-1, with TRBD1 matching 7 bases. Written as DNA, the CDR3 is TGCAGCGCCAATAGGGGGCAGAACACTGAAGCTTTCTTT. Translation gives CSANRGQNTEAFF.